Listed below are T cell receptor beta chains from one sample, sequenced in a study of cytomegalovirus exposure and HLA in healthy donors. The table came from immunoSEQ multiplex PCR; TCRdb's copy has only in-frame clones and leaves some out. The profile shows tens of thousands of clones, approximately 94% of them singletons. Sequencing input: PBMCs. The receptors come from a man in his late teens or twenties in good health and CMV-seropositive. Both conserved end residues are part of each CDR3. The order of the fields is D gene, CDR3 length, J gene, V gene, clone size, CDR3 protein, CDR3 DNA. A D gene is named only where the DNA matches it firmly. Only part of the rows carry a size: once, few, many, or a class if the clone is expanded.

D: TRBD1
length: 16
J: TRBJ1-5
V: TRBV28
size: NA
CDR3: CASSPNDRAPNQPQHF
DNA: TGTGCCAGCAGTCCAAATGACAGGGCCCCCAATCAGCCCCAGCATTTT

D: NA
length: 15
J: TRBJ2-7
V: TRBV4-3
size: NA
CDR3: CASSQGYGDPYEQYF
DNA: TGCGCCAGCAGCCAAGGTTACGGGGATCCCTACGAGCAGTACTTC

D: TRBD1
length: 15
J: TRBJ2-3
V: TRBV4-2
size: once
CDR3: CASSQDRGQSDTQYF
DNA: TGTGCCAGCAGCCAAGACAGGGGGCAATCAGATACGCAGTATTTT

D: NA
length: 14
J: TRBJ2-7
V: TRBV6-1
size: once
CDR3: CASNLLGAAYEQYF
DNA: TGTGCCAGCAATCTTCTGGGGGCCGCCTACGAGCAGTACTTC

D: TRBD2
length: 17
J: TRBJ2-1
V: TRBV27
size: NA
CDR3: CASSGGLAGGGYNEQFF
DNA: TGTGCCAGCAGTGGGGGACTAGCGGGAGGGGGATACAATGAGCAGTTCTTC

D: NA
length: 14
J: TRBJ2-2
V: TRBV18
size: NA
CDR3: CASSATGFTGELFF
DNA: TGTGCCAGCTCAGCGACAGGCTTCACCGGGGAGCTGTTTTTT

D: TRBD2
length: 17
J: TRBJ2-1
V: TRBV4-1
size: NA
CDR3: CASSQDGIAGGGNEQFF
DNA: TGCGCCAGCAGCCAAGATGGAATAGCGGGAGGTGGCAATGAGCAGTTCTTC

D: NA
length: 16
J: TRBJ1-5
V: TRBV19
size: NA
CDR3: CASSQGRGLSNQPQHF
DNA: TGTGCCAGTAGCCAAGGCCGAGGGCTGAGCAATCAGCCCCAGCATTTT

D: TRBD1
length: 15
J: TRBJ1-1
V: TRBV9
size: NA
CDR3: CASSGRTGGNTEAFF
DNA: TGTGCCAGCAGCGGAAGGACAGGGGGAAACACTGAAGCTTTCTTT

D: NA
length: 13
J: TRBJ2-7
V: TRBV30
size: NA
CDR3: CAGVGRRTYEQYF
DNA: TGTGCCGGAGTGGGGCGAAGGACCTACGAGCAGTACTTC

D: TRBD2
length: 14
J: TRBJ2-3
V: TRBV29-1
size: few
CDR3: CSGWVAGRTDTQYF
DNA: TGCAGCGGTTGGGTAGCGGGTCGCACAGATACGCAGTATTTT

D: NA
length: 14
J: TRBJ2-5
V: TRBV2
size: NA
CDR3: CASAVTEGKETQYF
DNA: TGTGCCAGCGCCGTAACAGAGGGAAAAGAGACCCAGTACTTC

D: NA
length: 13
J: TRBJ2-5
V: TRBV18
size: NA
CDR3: CASSTRQEETQYF
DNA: TGTGCCAGCTCAACACGACAGGAAGAGACCCAGTACTTC

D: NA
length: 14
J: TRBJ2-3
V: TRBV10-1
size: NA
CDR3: CASSTGASGDTQYF
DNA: TGCGCCAGTTCGACAGGCGCCTCAGGAGATACGCAGTATTTT

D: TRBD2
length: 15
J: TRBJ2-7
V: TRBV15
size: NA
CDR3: CATSRTSSGRYEQYF
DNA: TGTGCCACCAGCAGAACGTCTAGCGGGAGGTACGAGCAGTACTTC

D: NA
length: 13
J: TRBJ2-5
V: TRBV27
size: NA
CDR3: CASSLSVLETQYF
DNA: TGTGCCAGCAGTTTATCAGTACTAGAGACCCAGTACTTC

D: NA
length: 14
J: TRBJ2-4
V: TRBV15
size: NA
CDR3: CATSSTRLRDIQYF
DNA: TGTGCCACCAGCTCGACTAGATTGCGAGACATTCAGTACTTC

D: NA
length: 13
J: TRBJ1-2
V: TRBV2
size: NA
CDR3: CASSDSRTDGYTF
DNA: TGTGCCAGCAGTGACTCCAGAACCGATGGCTACACCTTC

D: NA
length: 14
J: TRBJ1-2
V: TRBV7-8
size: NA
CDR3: CASSPKGGYYGYTF
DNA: TGTGCCAGCAGCCCTAAGGGAGGTTACTATGGCTACACCTTC

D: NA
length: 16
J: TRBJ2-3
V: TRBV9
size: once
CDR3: CASSVGAELRVDTQYF
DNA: TGTGCCAGCAGCGTAGGGGCAGAGTTGAGAGTGGATACGCAGTATTTT

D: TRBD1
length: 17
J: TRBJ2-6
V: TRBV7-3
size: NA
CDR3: CASSQGQGFSGANVLTF
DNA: TGTGCCAGCAGCCAGGGACAGGGATTCTCTGGGGCCAACGTCCTGACTTTC

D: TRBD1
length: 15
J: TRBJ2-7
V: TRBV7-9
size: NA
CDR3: CASSSRTGVLYEQYF
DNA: TGTGCCAGCAGCTCTCGGACAGGGGTGTTGTACGAGCAGTACTTC

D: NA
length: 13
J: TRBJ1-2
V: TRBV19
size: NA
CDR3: CASSRTGPYGYTF
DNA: TGTGCCAGTAGTAGAACAGGACCCTATGGCTACACCTTC

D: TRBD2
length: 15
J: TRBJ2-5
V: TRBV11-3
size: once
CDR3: CASSTSGEAQETQYF
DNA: TGTGCCAGCAGCACTAGCGGTGAGGCCCAAGAGACCCAGTACTTC

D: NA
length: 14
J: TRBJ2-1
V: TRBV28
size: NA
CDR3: CASSPPGHRREQFF
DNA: TGTGCCAGCAGTCCCCCGGGACACCGTAGAGAGCAGTTCTTC

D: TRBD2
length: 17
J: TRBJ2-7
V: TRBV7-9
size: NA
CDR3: CASSPRTSGLRFDEQYF
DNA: TGTGCCAGCAGCCCGCGGACTAGCGGTTTAAGGTTTGACGAGCAGTACTTC

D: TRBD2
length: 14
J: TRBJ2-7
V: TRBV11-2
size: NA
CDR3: CASSLTSGDYEQYF
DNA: TGTGCCAGCAGCTTAACTAGCGGGGATTACGAGCAGTACTTC

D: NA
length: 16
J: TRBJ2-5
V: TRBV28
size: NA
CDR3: CASSFRSFGPTGTQYF
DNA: TGTGCCAGCAGTTTCCGGAGTTTTGGGCCCACAGGTACCCAGTACTTC

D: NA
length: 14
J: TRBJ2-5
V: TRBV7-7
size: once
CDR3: CASSLIASVETQYF
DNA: TGTGCTAGCAGCTTAATCGCTAGCGTTGAGACCCAGTACTTC

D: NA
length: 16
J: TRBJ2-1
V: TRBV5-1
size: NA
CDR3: CASSFSVGSPYNEQFF
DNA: TGCGCCAGCAGCTTTTCGGTCGGGAGTCCCTACAATGAGCAGTTCTTC

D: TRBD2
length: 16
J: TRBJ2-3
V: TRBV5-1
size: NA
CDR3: CASSLALAGGGDTQYF
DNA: TGCGCCAGCAGCTTGGCACTAGCGGGAGGGGGTGATACGCAGTATTTT

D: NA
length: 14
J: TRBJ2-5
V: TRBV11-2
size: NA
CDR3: CASRWGGRGETQYF
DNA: TGTGCCAGCAGGTGGGGGGGCCGGGGAGAGACCCAGTACTTC

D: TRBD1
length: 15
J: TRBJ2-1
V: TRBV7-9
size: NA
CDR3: CASRRSDRAYNEQFF
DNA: TGTGCCAGCAGGAGGTCTGACAGGGCTTACAATGAGCAGTTCTTC

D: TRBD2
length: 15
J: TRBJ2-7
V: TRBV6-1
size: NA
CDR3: CASSEYASGSYEQYF
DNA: TGTGCCAGCAGTGAATATGCTAGCGGGAGCTACGAGCAGTACTTC

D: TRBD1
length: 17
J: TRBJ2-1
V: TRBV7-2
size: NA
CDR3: CASSLVTGQGSYNEQFF
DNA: TGTGCCAGCAGCTTAGTTACGGGACAGGGATCCTACAATGAGCAGTTCTTC

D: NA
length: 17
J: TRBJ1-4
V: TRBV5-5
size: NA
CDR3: CASSLTVSRSINEKLFF
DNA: TGTGCCAGCAGCTTGACGGTTTCCCGAAGCATCAATGAAAAACTGTTTTTT

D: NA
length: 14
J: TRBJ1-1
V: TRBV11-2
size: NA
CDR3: CASSLDTRHTEAFF
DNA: TGTGCCAGCAGCTTAGATACTAGACACACTGAAGCTTTCTTT

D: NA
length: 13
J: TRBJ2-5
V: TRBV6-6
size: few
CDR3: CASSYMGLETQYF
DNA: TGTGCCAGCAGTTACATGGGGCTCGAGACCCAGTACTTC

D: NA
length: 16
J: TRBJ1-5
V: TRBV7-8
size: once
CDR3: CASSLHAALRGQPQHF
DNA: TGTGCCAGCAGCTTACATGCGGCCCTTAGGGGCCAGCCCCAGCATTTT

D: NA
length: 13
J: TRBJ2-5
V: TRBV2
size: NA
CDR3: CASSEGGKETQYF
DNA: TGTGCCAGCAGTGAAGGAGGGAAGGAGACCCAGTACTTC

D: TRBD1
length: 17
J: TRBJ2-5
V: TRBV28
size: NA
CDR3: CASSPSWTGDLGETQYF
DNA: TGTGCCAGCAGTCCGTCATGGACAGGGGATCTCGGGGAGACCCAGTACTTC

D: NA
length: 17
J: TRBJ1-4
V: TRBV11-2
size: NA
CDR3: CASSLGSWGRVFEKLFF
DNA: TGTGCCAGCAGCTTAGGGTCTTGGGGCAGGGTTTTTGAAAAACTGTTTTTT

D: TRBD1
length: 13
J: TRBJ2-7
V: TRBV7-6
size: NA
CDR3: CASSLTGAYEQYF
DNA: TGTGCCAGCAGCTTGACAGGGGCCTACGAGCAGTACTTC

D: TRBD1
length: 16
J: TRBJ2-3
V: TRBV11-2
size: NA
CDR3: CASSSNRGRITDTQYF
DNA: TGTGCCAGCAGCTCGAACAGGGGGCGAATCACAGATACGCAGTATTTT

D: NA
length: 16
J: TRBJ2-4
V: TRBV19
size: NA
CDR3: CASSIIDGLAKNIQYF
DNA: TGTGCCAGTAGTATAATCGACGGGTTAGCCAAAAACATTCAGTACTTC

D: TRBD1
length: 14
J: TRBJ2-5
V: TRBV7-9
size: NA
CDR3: CASSVGTEKETQYF
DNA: TGTGCCAGCAGCGTAGGGACAGAGAAAGAGACCCAGTACTTC

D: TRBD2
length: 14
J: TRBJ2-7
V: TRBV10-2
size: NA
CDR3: CASRLAGGVYEQYF
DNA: TGCGCCAGCCGACTAGCGGGGGGGGTGTACGAGCAGTACTTC

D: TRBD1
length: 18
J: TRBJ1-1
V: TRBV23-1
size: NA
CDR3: CASSHFRTGSIRDTEAFF
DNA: TGCGCCAGCAGTCACTTCCGGACAGGGAGCATTAGGGACACTGAAGCTTTCTTT

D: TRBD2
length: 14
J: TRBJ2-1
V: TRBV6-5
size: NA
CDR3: CASSSWIAGYEQFF
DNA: TGTGCCAGCAGTTCCTGGATAGCGGGGTATGAGCAGTTCTTC

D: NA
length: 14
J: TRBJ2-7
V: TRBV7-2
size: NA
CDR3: CASSALISGYEQYF
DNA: TGTGCCAGCAGCGCCCTTATTTCAGGCTACGAGCAGTACTTC